These T cell receptor beta chains were read from a single sample in a study of regulatory T cells in long-lasting Graves disease. TCRdb re-derived calls from the multiplex PCR reads in MiXCR, one entry per CDR3 protein. The profile covers about 350,000 distinct CDR3 sequences, with 15% to 20% appearing a single time and 20% taken by the ten largest. These same records also appear under a second study, on T cells in Graves' hyperthyroidism and ophthalmopathy.

The sample consisted of peripheral blood mononuclear cells (PBMCs), taken at new diagnosis, from a patient treated with antithyroid drugs. These receptors originate from a young woman with Graves disease. The CDR3 runs from the conserved cysteine through the conserved F or W. Each record gives: J gene, D gene, clone size, V gene, CDR3 protein, CDR3 DNA. D genes are given only for firm matches. Clone size is not always given. Where it is, it says once, few, many or a class for expanded clones.

TRBJ2-5 - few TRBV18 CAGSPPGRSQETQYF TGTGCCGGCTCACCACCGGGAAGATCCCAAGAGACCCAGTACTTC
TRBJ2-5 TRBD2 many TRBV6-2/TRBV6-3 CASNKAGGKETQYF TGTGCCAGCAACAAAGCGGGGGGTAAGGAGACCCAGTACTTC
TRBJ2-7 - many TRBV3-1 CASRLVGSYEQYF TGTGCCAGCCGACTGGTGGGGTCCTACGAGCAGTACTTC
TRBJ1-2 - many TRBV29-1 CSAIVPGRANYGYTF TGCAGCGCCATAGTTCCGGGCCGGGCTAACTATGGCTACACCTTC
TRBJ2-7 TRBD1 - TRBV2 CASSLSGTGSGIYEQYF TGTGCCAGCAGTTTGTCCGGGACAGGGTCTGGGATCTACGAGCAGTACTTC
TRBJ1-2 TRBD1 many TRBV10-2 CASSEIRDRGGYTF TGCGCCAGCAGTGAGATCCGGGACAGGGGCGGCTACACCTTC
TRBJ1-4 - - TRBV5-1 CASSLEDEKLFF TGCGCCAGCAGCTTGGAGGATGAAAAACTGTTTTTT
TRBJ2-5 - many TRBV20-1 CSARGPGEETQYF TGCAGTGCTAGGGGGCCGGGGGAAGAGACCCAGTACTTC
TRBJ1-1 - - TRBV20-1 CSAREGTEAFF TGCAGTGCTAGAGAAGGAACTGAAGCTTTCTTT
TRBJ2-1 TRBD2 many TRBV7-9 CASSLDGLAGDEQFF TGTGCCAGCAGCTTAGACGGGCTAGCGGGAGATGAGCAGTTCTTC
TRBJ2-3 - - TRBV11-1 CASSPEGPSREYF TGTGCCAGCAGCCCGGAGGGGCCGTCAAGGGAGTATTTT
TRBJ1-2 - many TRBV30 CAWSPNGVKGYTF TGTGCCTGGAGTCCAAACGGGGTAAAAGGCTACACCTTC
TRBJ2-2 - many TRBV11-3 CASSLALTNTGELFF TGTGCCAGCAGCTTAGCATTGACGAACACCGGGGAGCTGTTTTTT
TRBJ2-5 - many TRBV10-1 CASSEGSGQETQYF TGCGCCAGCAGTGAGGGTAGCGGCCAAGAGACCCAGTACTTC
TRBJ2-7 TRBD2 - TRBV20-1 CSVLAGGYEQYF TGCAGCGTACTAGCGGGCGGGTACGAGCAGTACTTC
TRBJ2-7 TRBD1 many TRBV12-3/TRBV12-4 CASSTGQGRVHEQYF TGTGCCAGCAGCACCGGACAGGGAAGGGTCCACGAGCAGTACTTC
TRBJ1-1 - many TRBV11-3 CASSLGLSTEAFF TGTGCCAGCAGCTTAGGGCTTTCCACTGAAGCTTTCTTT
TRBJ2-7 TRBD1 - TRBV18 CASSPYGQGAHEQYF TGTGCCAGCTCACCATACGGACAGGGGGCCCACGAGCAGTACTTC
TRBJ2-7 TRBD2 - TRBV5-1 CASRTTGTSVYEQYF TGCGCCAGCCGAACGACCGGGACTAGCGTCTACGAGCAGTACTTC
TRBJ2-1 TRBD2 - TRBV5-1 CASSLEASGAYNEQFF TGCGCCAGCAGCTTGGAAGCTAGCGGGGCGTACAATGAGCAGTTCTTC
TRBJ2-3 - many TRBV5-4 CASSWRGSTDTQYF TGTGCCAGCAGCTGGAGGGGGAGCACAGATACGCAGTATTTT
TRBJ1-4 - - TRBV20-1 CSARSPRGFNEKLFF TGCAGTGCTAGATCCCCAAGGGGATTTAATGAAAAACTGTTTTTT
TRBJ1-1 - few TRBV20-1 CSANDGTVNTEAFF TGCAGTGCCAACGACGGGACGGTGAACACTGAAGCTTTCTTT
TRBJ2-1 TRBD1 many TRBV12-3/TRBV12-4 CASSLDGQGTYNEQFF TGTGCCAGCAGTTTAGACGGACAGGGCACCTACAATGAGCAGTTCTTC
TRBJ1-5 TRBD1 few TRBV20-1 CSAKTGTAFQPQHF TGCAGTGCTAAAACCGGGACAGCCTTTCAGCCCCAGCATTTT
TRBJ1-5 - - TRBV5-1 CASAEGAGQPQHF TGCGCCAGCGCAGAAGGGGCAGGTCAGCCCCAGCATTTT
TRBJ2-3 - many TRBV5-1 CASSLADTTSTDTQYF TGCGCCAGCAGCTTGGCTGACACCACTAGCACAGATACGCAGTATTTT
TRBJ2-5 TRBD2 many TRBV20-1 CSASFTSGIWETQYF TGCAGTGCTAGTTTCACTAGCGGGATCTGGGAGACCCAGTACTTC
TRBJ1-2 - many TRBV11-2 CASSLQPGRERGYTF TGTGCCAGCAGTCTACAACCGGGCCGCGAGAGAGGCTACACCTTC
TRBJ1-2 - many TRBV30 CAWTGTQNYGYTF TGTGCCTGGACAGGGACACAAAACTATGGCTACACCTTC
TRBJ1-1 - many TRBV5-1 CASSLDPGLNTEAFF TGCGCCAGCAGCTTGGATCCGGGGTTGAACACTGAAGCTTTCTTT
TRBJ1-1 - many TRBV11-1 CASSPRSAEAFF TGTGCCAGCAGCCCAAGAAGCGCTGAAGCTTTCTTT
TRBJ2-7 TRBD2 few TRBV5-1 CASSLAGTSVYEQYF TGCGCCAGCAGCTTGGCCGGGACTAGCGTCTACGAGCAGTACTTC
TRBJ1-1 - - TRBV4-1 CASSPGRVNTEALF TGCGCCAGCAGCCCGGGGCGAGTTAACACTGAAGCTCTCTTT
TRBJ2-5 TRBD2 many TRBV10-1 CASSPGLAGVGETQYF TGCGCCAGCAGCCCGGGACTAGCGGGAGTTGGAGAGACCCAGTACTTC
TRBJ1-1 - - TRBV28 CASSYGARGYTEAFF TGTGCCAGCAGTTACGGGGCAAGGGGGTACACTGAAGCTTTCTTT